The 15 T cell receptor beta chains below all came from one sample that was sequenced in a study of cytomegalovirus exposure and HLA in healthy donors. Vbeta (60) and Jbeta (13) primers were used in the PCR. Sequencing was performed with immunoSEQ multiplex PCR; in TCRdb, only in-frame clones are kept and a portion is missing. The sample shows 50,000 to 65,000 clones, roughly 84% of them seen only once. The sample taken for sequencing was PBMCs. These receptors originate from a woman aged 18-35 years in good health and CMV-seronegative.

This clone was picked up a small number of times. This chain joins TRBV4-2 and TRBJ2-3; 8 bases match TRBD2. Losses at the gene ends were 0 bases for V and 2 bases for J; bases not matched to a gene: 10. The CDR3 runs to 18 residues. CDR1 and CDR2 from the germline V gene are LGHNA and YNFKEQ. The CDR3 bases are TGTGCCAGCAGCCAAGAGGGGAAGCGGGAGCAGAACACAGATACGCAGTATTTT. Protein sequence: CASSQEGKREQNTDTQYF.

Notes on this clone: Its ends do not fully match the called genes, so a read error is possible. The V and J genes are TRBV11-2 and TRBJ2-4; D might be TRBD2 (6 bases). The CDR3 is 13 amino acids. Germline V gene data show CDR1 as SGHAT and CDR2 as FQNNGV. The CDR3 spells CASSLGGKNSQYF. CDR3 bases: TGTGCCAGCAGCTTGGGGGGTAAAAACAGTCAGTACTTC.

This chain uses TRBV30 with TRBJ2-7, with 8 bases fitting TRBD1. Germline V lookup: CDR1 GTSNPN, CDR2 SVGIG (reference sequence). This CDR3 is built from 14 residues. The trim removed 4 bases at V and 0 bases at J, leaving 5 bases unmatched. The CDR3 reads CAWNRGTSSYEQYF. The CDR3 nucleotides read TGTGCCTGGAACAGGGGGACGAGCTCCTACGAGCAGTACTTC.

CDR3 sequence reads: CASSSGQHQETQYF. The CDR3 DNA reads as TGTGCCAGCAGTTCGGGACAGCACCAAGAGACCCAGTACTTC. The gene calls are TRBV28 and TRBJ2-5, with 7 bases aligning to TRBD1. Germline CDR1 and CDR2: MDHEN and SYDVKM. The CDR3 sequence is 14 residues long. The trim removed 4 bases at V and 0 bases at J, leaving 2 bases unmatched.

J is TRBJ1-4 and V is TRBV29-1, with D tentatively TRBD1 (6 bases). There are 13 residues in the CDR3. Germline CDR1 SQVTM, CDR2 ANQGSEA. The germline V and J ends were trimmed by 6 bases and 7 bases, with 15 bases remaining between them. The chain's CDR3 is CSVAGALTEKLFF. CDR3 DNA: TGCAGCGTCGCAGGGGCCCTTACTGAAAAACTGTTTTTT.

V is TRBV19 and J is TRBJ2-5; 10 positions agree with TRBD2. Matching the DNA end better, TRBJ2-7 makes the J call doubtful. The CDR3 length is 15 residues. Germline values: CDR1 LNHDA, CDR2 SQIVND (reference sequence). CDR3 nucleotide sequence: TGTGCCAGTAGTATAGCTAGCGGGAGCTCCTACGAGCAGTACTTC. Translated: CASSIASGSSYEQYF.

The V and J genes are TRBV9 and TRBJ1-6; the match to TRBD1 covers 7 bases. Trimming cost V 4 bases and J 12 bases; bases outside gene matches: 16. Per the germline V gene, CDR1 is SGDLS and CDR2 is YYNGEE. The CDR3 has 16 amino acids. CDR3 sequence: CASSPGLGGSLVPLHF. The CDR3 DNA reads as TGTGCCAGCAGCCCTGGCTTAGGGGGCTCGTTGGTACCCCTCCACTTT.

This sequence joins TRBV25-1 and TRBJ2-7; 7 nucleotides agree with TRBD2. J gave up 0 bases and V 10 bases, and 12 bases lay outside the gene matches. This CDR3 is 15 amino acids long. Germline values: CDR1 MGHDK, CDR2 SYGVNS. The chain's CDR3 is CATTGGAGPSYEQYF. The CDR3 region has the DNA TGTGCCACCACGGGGGGTGCGGGGCCCTCCTACGAGCAGTACTTC.

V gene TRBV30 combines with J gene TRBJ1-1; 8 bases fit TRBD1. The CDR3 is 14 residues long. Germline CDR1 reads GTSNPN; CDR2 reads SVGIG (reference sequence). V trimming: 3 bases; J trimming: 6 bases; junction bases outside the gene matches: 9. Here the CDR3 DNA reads TGTGCCTGGAGGAACAGGGGGGAGAGACCTGAAGCTTTCTTT. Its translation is CAWRNRGERPEAFF.

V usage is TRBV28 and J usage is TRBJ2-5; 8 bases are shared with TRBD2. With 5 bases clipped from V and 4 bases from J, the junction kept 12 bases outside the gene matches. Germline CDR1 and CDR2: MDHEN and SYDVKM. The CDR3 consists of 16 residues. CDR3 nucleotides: TGTGCCAGCAGTACCGGGGGGGGTTGGGGCCGAGAGACCCAGTACTTC. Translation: CASSTGGGWGRETQYF. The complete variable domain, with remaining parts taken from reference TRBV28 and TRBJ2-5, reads DVKVTQSSRYLVKRTGEKVFLECVQDMDHENMFWYRQDPGLGLRLIYFSYDVKMKEKGDIPEGYSVSREKKERFSLILESASTNQTSMYLCASSTGGGWGRETQYFGPGTRLLVL.

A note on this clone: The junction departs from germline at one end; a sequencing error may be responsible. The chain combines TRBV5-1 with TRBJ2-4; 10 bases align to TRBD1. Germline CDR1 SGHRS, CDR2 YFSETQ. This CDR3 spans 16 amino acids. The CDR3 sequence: CASSLGQGAAKNSQYF. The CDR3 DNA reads TGCGCCAGCAGCTTGGGACAGGGGGCGGCCAAAAACAGTCAGTACTTC. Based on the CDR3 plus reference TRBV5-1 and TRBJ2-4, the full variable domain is KAGVTQTPRYLIKTRGQQVTLSCSPISGHRSVSWYQQTPGQGLQFLFEYFSETQRNKGNFPGRFSGRQFSNSRSEMNVSTLELGDSALYLCASSLGQGAAKNSQYFGAGTRLSVL.

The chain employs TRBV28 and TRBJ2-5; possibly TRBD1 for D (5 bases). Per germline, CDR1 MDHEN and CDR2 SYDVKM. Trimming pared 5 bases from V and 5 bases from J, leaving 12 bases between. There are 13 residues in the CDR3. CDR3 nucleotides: TGTGCCAGCAGTCGACAGAGCAGGGAGACCCAGTACTTC. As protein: CASSRQSRETQYF.

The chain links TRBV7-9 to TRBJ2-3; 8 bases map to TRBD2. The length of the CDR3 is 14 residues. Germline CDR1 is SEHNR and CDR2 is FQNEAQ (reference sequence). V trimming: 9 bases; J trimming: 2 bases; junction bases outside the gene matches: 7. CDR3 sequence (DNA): TGTGCCAGTCGCCGGGGGGGCTACACAGATACGCAGTATTTT. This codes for CASRRGGYTDTQYF.

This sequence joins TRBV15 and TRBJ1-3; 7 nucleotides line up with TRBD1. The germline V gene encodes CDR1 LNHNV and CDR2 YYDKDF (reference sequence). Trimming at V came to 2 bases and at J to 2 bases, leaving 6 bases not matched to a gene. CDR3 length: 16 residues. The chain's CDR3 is CATSRPTGAAGNTIYF. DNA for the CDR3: TGTGCCACCAGCAGACCCACAGGGGCTGCTGGAAACACCATATATTTT.

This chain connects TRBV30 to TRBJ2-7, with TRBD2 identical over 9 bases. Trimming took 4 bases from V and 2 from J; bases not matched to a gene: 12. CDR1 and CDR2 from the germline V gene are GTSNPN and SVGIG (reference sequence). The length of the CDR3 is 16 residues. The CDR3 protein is CAWTEPGLAFTYEQYF. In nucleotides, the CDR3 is TGTGCCTGGACAGAACCGGGACTAGCATTCACCTACGAGCAGTACTTC.